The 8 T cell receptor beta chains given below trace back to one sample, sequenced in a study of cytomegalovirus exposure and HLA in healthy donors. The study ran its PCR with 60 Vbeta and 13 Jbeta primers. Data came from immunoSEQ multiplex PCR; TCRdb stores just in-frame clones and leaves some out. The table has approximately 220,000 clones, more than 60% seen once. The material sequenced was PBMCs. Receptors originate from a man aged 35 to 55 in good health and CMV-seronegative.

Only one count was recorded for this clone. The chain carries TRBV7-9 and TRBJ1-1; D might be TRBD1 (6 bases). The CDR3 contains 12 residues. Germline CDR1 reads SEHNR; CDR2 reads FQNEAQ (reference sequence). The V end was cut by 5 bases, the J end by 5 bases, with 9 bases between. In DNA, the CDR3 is TGTGCCAGCAGCGAAGGGGGTACTGAAGCTTTCTTT. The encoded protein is CASSEGGTEAFF.

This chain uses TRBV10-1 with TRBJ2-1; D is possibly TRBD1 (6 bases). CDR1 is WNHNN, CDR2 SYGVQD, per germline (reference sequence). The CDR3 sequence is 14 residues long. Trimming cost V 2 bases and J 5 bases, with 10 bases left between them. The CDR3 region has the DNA TGCGCCAGCAGTGAGGGGGGCTTGGACAATGAGCAGTTCTTC. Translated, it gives CASSEGGLDNEQFF.

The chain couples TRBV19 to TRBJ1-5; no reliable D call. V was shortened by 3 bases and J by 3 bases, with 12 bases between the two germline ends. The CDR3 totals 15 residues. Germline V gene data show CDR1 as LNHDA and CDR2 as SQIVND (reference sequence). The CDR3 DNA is TGTGCCAGTAGTATCCTTCGAACTTCCAATCAGCCCCAGCATTTT. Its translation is CASSILRTSNQPQHF.

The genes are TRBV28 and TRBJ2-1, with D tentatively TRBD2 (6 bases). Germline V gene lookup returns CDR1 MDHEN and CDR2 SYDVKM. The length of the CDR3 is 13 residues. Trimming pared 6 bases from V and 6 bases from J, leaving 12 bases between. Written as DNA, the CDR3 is TGTGCCAGCAGAATAATTAGCGGCAATGAGCAGTTCTTC. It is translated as CASRIISGNEQFF.

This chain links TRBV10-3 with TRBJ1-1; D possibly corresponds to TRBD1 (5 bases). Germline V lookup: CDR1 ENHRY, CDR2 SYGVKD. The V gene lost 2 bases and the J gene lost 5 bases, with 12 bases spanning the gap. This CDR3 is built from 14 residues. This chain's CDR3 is CAISEGGRRTEAFF. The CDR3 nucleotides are TGTGCCATCAGTGAGGGGGGGAGGAGGACTGAAGCTTTCTTT.

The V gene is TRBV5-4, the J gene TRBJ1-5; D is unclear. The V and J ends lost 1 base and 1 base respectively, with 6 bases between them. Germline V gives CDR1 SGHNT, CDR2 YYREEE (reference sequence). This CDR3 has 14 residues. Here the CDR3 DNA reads TGTGCCAGCAGCTTGTTTCAGAGCAATCAGCCCCAGCATTTT. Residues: CASSLFQSNQPQHF. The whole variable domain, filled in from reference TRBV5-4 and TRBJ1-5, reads ETGVTQSPTHLIKTRGQQVTLRCSSQSGHNTVSWYQQALGQGPQFIFQYYREEENGRGNFPPRFSGLQFPNYSSELNVNALELDDSALYLCASSLFQSNQPQHFGDGTRLSIL.

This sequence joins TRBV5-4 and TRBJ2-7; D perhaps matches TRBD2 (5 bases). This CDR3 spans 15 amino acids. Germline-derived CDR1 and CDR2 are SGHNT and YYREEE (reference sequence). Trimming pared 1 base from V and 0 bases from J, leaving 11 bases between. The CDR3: CASSLNGVSSYEQYF. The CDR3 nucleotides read TGTGCCAGCAGCTTGAACGGGGTAAGCTCCTACGAGCAGTACTTC.

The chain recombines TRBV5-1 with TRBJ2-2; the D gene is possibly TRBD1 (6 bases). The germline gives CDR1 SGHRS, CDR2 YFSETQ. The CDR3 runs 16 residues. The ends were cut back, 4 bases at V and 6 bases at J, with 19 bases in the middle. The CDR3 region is CASSPRPGAGAGELFF. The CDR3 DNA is TGCGCCAGCAGCCCCCGGCCAGGGGCAGGTGCCGGGGAGCTGTTTTTT.